Each of the 15 T cell receptor beta chains below was sequenced from the same sample in a study of radiotherapy plus CTLA-4 blockade in lung cancer. Here immunoSEQ multiplex PCR was the method, and the copy in TCRdb shows in-frame clones only, minus some. This sample has 90,000 to 100,000 clones; about 70% occur once, and the top ten carry about 3%. The specimen was peripheral blood, collected from a patient treated with radiotherapy plus ipilimumab. These receptors came from a human donor with non-small cell lung cancer who had a partial response to radiotherapy plus ipilimumab. Some clones in this sample may be carry-over from other donors' samples.

The chain employs TRBV6-1 and TRBJ2-1, with 12 bases fitting TRBD2. The trim removed 2 bases at V and 0 bases at J, leaving 11 bases unmatched. Germline V lookup: CDR1 MNHNS, CDR2 SASEGT. This CDR3 comprises 20 residues. Written as DNA, the CDR3 is TGTGCCAGCAGTGAATGGGCCCTCGGACTAGCGGGACGCTCCTACAATGAGCAGTTCTTC. This sequence encodes CASSEWALGLAGRSYNEQFF.

This clone was found once. The chain is built from TRBV28 and TRBJ1-5, with 7 bases identical to TRBD1. Germline V lookup: CDR1 MDHEN, CDR2 SYDVKM. The CDR3 runs to 15 residues. The V gene end was trimmed by 6 bases and the J gene end by 3 bases; junction bases not matched to a gene: 8. The CDR3 DNA reads as TGTGCCAGCAGCTCGGGACAGATAGACAATCAGCCCCAGCATTTT. Residues: CASSSGQIDNQPQHF.

This chain links TRBV2 with TRBJ2-2, with D possibly TRBD2 on 5 matching bases. Germline V gene sequence: CDR1 SNHLY, CDR2 FYNNEI. Trimming cost V 6 bases and J 5 bases, with 7 bases left between them. The CDR3 is made up of 12 amino acids. The CDR3, as DNA: TGTGCCAGCAGGGGAGATACCGGGGAGCTGTTTTTT. As protein: CASRGDTGELFF.

The rearrangement joins TRBV19 to TRBJ2-5; 8 bases map to TRBD2. CDR3 size: 15 residues. From germline, CDR1 is LNHDA and CDR2 SQIVND (reference sequence). Unmatched junction bases numbered 5, after V lost 1 base and J lost 4 bases. This chain's CDR3 is CASSIGYSGVETQYF. The CDR3 DNA sequence: TGTGCCAGTAGTATAGGGTATAGCGGGGTAGAGACCCAGTACTTC.

This clone showed up just a few times. The rearrangement uses TRBV19 and TRBJ2-5; no clear D. V was pared by 4 bases and J by 5 bases, with 11 bases between. Germline-derived CDR1 and CDR2 are LNHDA and SQIVND (reference sequence). This CDR3 is 13 amino acids long. The CDR3 region is CASSNAVGETQYF. CDR3 DNA: TGTGCCAGTAGTAATGCGGTAGGCGAGACCCAGTACTTC.

The CDR3 DNA reads TGTGCCAGCACCCAGGAGGCCCAGTACTTC. Protein product: CASTQEAQYF. This chain uses TRBV2 with TRBJ2-5; possible D gene TRBD2, 5 bases. Deletions cut 7 bases from V and 9 bases from J, with 9 bases between. This CDR3 contains 10 residues. Germline CDR1 reads SNHLY; CDR2 reads FYNNEI.

A word on this clone: With a much larger clone just one base away, this may be a read error. The chain carries TRBV7-9 and TRBJ2-5; D unclear. CDR1 is SEHNR, CDR2 FQNEAQ, per germline (reference sequence). Trimming left V 4 bases short and J 3 bases short, with 3 bases between. The CDR3 loop spans 11 amino acids. The CDR3 region is CASSSEETQYF. DNA of the CDR3: TGTGCCAGCAGCTCCGAAGAGACCCAGTACTTC.

The rearrangement links TRBV18 to TRBJ2-5; 7 bases map to TRBD2. The DNA end lines up better with TRBJ2-7; the J call may be wrong. The CDR3 length is 15 residues. The germline V gene encodes CDR1 KGHSH and CDR2 LQKENI. The CDR3 protein is CASSPWAGVDYEQYF. CDR3 DNA: TGTGCCAGCTCACCATGGGCGGGGGTAGACTACGAGCAGTACTTC.

V is TRBV11-1 and J is TRBJ2-1; TRBD2 matches at 13 bases. The J segment lost 9 bases and the V segment lost 1 base, leaving 9 bases of the junction unmatched. Germline assignment: CDR1 SGHAT and CDR2 FQDESV (reference sequence). The length of the CDR3 is 17 residues. The CDR3 reads CASSLVGPTSGRFEQFF. Here the CDR3 DNA reads TGTGCCAGCAGCTTAGTAGGTCCGACTAGCGGGAGGTTTGAGCAGTTCTTC.

The chain joins TRBV30 to TRBJ1-5; 8 bases agree with TRBD1. V lost 7 bases, J lost 3 bases, and 8 bases stayed unmatched. The length of the CDR3 is 14 residues. CDR1 and CDR2 (germline): GTSNPN, SVGIG (reference sequence). DNA for the CDR3: TGTGCCTCTTGGGACAGGAGGCTCAATCAGCCCCAGCATTTT. It encodes CASWDRRLNQPQHF.

The rearrangement uses TRBV7-2 and TRBJ2-1, with 11 bases identical to TRBD2. V shed 5 bases and J 7 bases; nucleotides not matched to a gene: 7. Germline V gene data show CDR1 as SGHTA and CDR2 as FQGNSA. CDR3 length equals 15 residues. CDR3 amino acids: CASSHTSGGLNEQFF. The CDR3 region has the DNA TGTGCCAGCAGCCACACTAGCGGGGGCCTTAATGAGCAGTTCTTC.

This clone was recorded a few times. This chain connects TRBV19 to TRBJ1-6; D may be TRBD1 (5 bases). CDR1 is LNHDA and CDR2 is SQIVND in the germline V gene (reference sequence). CDR3 length: 12 residues. Trimming stripped 3 bases from V and 11 bases from J, with 8 bases between. The CDR3 DNA sequence: TGTGCCAGTAGTATGACGGGGGCACCCCTCCACTTT. It codes for CASSMTGAPLHF.

The rearrangement joins TRBV10-3 to TRBJ1-2; D not certain. From germline, CDR1 is ENHRY and CDR2 SYGVKD. The CDR3 is 16 amino acids. V shed 3 bases and J shed 8 bases, with 22 bases lying between them. The CDR3 sequence is CAISDHGAGGRLGYTF. CDR3 nucleotide sequence: TGTGCCATCAGTGATCACGGCGCGGGCGGGCGGCTAGGCTACACCTTC.

J is TRBJ1-1 and V is TRBV28; TRBD1 matches 12 bases. Trimming removed 1 base from V and 7 bases from J; junction bases left unmatched: 4. Germline V gene lookup returns CDR1 MDHEN and CDR2 SYDVKM. The CDR3 is made up of 15 amino acids. The CDR3 reads CASSLSGTGGFEAFF. CDR3 DNA: TGTGCCAGCAGTTTATCTGGGACAGGGGGCTTTGAAGCTTTCTTT.

The chain uses TRBV7-2 and TRBJ1-5, with D uncertain. The CDR3 extends over 15 amino acids. Germline V gene sequence: CDR1 SGHTA, CDR2 FQGNSA. Trimming cost V 2 bases and J 0 bases, with 8 bases left between them. Here the CDR3 reads CASSLQHDSNQPQHF. The CDR3 nucleotides are TGTGCCAGCAGCTTACAACATGATAGCAATCAGCCCCAGCATTTT.